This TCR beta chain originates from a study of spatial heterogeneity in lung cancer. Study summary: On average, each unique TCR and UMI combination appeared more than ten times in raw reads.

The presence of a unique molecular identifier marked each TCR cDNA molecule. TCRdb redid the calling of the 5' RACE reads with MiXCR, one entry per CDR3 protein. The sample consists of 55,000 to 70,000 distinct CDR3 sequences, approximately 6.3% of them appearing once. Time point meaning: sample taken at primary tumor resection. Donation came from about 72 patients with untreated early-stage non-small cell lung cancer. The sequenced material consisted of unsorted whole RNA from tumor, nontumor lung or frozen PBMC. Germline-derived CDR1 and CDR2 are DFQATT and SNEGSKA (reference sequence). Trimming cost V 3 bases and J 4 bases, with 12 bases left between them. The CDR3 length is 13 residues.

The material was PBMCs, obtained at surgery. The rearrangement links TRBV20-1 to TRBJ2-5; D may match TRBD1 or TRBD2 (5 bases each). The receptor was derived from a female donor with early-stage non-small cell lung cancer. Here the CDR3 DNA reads TGCAGTGCTAGTACCCGGGACCTAGAGACCCAGTACTTC. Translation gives CSASTRDLETQYF.